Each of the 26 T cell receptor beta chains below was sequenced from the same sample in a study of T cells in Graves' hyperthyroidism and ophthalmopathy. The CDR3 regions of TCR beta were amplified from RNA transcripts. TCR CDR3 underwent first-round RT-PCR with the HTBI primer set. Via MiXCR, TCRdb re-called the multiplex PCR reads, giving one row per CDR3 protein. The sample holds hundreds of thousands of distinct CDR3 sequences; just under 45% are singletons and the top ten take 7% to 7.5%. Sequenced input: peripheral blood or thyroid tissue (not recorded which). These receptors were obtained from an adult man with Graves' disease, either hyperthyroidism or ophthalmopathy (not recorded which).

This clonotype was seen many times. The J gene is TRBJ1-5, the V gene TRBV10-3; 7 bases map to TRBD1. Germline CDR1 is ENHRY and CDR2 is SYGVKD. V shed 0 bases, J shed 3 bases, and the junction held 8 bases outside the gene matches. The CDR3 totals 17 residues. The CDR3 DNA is TGTGCCATCAGTGAGTCGTTTAGGGACAGATACAATCAGCCCCAGCATTTT. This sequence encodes CAISESFRDRYNQPQHF.

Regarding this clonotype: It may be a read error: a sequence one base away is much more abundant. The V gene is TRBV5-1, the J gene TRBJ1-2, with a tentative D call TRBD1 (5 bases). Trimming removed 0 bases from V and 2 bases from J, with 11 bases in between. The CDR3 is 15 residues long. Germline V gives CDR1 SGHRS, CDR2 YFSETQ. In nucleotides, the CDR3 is TGCGCCAGCAGCTTGGAGACAGATTTCAACTATGGCTACACCTTC. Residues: CASSLETDFNYGYTF.

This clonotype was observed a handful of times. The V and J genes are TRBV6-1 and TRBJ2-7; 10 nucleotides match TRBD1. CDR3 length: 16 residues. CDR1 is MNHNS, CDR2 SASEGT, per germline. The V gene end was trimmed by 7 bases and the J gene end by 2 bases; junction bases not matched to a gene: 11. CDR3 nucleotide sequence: TGTGCCAGCATAACGGGACAGGGGCGATTCGCCTACGAGCAGTACTTC. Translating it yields CASITGQGRFAYEQYF.

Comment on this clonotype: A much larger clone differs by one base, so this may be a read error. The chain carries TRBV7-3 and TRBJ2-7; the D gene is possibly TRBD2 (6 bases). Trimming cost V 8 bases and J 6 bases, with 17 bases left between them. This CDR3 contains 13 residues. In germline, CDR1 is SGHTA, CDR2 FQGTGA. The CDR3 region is CASGLGGLGEQYF. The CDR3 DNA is TGTGCCAGCGGCCTCGGAGGGTTGGGCGAGCAGTACTTC.

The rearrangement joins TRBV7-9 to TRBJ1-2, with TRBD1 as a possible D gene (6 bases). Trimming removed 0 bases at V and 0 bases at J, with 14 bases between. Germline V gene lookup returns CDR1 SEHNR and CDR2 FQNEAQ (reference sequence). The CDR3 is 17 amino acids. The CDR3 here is CASSLAEQGDPNYGYTF. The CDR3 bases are TGTGCCAGCAGCTTAGCGGAACAGGGCGACCCTAACTATGGCTACACCTTC. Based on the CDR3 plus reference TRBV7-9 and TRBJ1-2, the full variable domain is DTGVSQNPRHKITKRGQNVTFRCDPISEHNRLYWYRQTLGQGPEFLTYFQNEAQLEKSRLLSDRFSAERPKGSFSTLEIQRTEQGDSAMYLCASSLAEQGDPNYGYTFGSGTRLTVV.

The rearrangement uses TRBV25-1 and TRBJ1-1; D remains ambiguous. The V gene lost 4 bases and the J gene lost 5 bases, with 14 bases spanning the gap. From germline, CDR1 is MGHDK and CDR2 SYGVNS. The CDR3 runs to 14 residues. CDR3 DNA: TGTGCCAGCAGTGTAAGCCGTAGAGAAACTGAAGCTTTCTTT. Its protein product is CASSVSRRETEAFF. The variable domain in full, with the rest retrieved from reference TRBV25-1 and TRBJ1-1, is EADIYQTPRYLVIGTGKKITLECSQTMGHDKMYWYQQDPGMELHLIHYSYGVNSTEKGDLSSESTVSRIRTEHFPLTLESARPSHTSQYLCASSVSRRETEAFFGQGTRLTVV.

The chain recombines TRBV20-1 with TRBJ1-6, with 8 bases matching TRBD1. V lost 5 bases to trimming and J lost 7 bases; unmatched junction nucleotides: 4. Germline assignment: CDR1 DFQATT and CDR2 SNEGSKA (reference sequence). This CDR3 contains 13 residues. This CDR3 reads CSALRTGNSPLHF. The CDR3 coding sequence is TGCAGTGCTCTCCGGACAGGGAATTCACCCCTCCACTTT.

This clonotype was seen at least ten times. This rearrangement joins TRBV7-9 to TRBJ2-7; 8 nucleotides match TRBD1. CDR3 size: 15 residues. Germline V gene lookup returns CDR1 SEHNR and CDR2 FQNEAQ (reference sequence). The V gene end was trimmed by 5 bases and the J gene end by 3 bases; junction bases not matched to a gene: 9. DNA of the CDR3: TGTGCCAGCAGCCCTAGCGTGACAGGGGACTACGAGCAGTACTTC. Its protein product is CASSPSVTGDYEQYF.

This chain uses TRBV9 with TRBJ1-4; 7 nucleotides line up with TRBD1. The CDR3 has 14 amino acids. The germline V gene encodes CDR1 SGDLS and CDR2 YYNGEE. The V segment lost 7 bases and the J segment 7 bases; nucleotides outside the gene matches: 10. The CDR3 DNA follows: TGTGCCAGCTCACCCGCGGGACAGATTGAAAAACTGTTTTTT. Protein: CASSPAGQIEKLFF.

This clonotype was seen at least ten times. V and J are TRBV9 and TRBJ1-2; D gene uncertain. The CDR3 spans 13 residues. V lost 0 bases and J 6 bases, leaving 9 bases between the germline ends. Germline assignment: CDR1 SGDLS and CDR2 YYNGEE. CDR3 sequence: CASSVAGRDGYTF. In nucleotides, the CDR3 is TGTGCCAGCAGCGTAGCGGGAAGGGATGGCTACACCTTC.

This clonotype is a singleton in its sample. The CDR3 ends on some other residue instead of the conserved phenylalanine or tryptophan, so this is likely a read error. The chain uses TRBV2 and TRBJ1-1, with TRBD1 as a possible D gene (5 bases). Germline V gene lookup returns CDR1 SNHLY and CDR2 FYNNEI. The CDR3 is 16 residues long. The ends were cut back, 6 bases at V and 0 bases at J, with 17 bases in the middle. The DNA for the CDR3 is TGTGCCAGCAGCCAACAGGCACTAACACTGAACACTGAAGCTTTCTCT. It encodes CASSQQALTLNTEAFS.

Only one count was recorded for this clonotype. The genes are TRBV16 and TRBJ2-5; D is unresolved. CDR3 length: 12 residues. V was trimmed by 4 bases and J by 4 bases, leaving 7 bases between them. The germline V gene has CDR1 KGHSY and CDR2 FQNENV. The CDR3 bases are TGTGCCAGCAGCCCAATAGGAGAGACCCAGTACTTC. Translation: CASSPIGETQYF.

CDR3 sequence (DNA): TGTGCCAGCAGTGGGTACAAGGAATCTGGAAACACCATATATTTT. This gives the protein CASSGYKESGNTIYF. The chain combines TRBV6-1 with TRBJ1-3; D remains ambiguous. The length of the CDR3 is 15 residues. Germline V gene lookup returns CDR1 MNHNS and CDR2 SASEGT. Trimming cost V 4 bases and J 1 base, with 11 bases left between them.

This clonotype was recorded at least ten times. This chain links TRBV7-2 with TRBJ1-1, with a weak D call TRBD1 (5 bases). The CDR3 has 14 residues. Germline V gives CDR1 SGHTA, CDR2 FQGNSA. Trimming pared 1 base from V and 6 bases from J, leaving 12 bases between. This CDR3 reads CASSLDGGSAEAFF. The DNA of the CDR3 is TGTGCCAGCAGCTTAGACGGGGGGTCAGCTGAAGCTTTCTTT.

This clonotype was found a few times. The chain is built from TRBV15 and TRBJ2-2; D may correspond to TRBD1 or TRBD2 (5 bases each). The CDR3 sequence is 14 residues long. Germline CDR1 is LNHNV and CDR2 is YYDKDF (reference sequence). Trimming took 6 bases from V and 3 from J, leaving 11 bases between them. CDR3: CATSLGTHTGELFF. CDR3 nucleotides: TGTGCCACCAGTTTGGGGACCCACACCGGGGAGCTGTTTTTT.

In DNA, the CDR3 is TGTGCCAGCAGCTTAGCGGTGTCAGCCTCTGCCTACGAGCAGTACTTC. Translating it yields CASSLAVSASAYEQYF. The rearrangement joins TRBV7-6 to TRBJ2-7; D not certain. The CDR3 extends over 16 amino acids. Trimming removed 0 bases from V and 2 bases from J, with 14 bases in between. CDR1 SGHVS and CDR2 FNYEAQ come from the germline V gene.

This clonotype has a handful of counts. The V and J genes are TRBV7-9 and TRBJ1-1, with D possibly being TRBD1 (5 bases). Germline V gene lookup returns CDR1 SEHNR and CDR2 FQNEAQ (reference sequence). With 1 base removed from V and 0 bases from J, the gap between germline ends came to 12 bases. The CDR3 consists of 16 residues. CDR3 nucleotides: TGTGCCAGCAGCTTAGGGCGACAGACGATGAACACTGAAGCTTTCTTT. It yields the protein CASSLGRQTMNTEAFF.

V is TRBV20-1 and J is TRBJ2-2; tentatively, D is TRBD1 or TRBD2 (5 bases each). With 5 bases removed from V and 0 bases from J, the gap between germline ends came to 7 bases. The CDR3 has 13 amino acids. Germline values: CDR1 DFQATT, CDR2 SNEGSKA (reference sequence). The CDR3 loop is CSAVGANTGELFF. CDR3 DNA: TGCAGTGCTGTGGGGGCGAACACCGGGGAGCTGTTTTTT.

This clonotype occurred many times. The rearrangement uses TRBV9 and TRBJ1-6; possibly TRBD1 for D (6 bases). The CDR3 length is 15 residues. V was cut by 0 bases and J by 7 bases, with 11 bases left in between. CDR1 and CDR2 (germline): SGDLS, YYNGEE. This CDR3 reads CASSVGGGANSPLHF. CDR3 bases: TGTGCCAGCAGCGTAGGGGGGGGCGCGAATTCACCCCTCCACTTT.

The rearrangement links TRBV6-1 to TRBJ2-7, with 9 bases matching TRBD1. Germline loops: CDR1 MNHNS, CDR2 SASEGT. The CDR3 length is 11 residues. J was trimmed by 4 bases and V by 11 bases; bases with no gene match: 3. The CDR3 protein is CAGGQGYEQYF. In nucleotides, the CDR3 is TGTGCCGGCGGACAGGGGTACGAGCAGTACTTC.

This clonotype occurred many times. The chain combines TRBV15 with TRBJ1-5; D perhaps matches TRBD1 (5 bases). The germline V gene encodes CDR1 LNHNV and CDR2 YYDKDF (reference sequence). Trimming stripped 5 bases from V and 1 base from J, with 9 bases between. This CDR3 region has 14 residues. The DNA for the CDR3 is TGTGCCACCAGCGGGGGACCAAGCAATCAGCCCCAGCATTTT. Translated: CATSGGPSNQPQHF.

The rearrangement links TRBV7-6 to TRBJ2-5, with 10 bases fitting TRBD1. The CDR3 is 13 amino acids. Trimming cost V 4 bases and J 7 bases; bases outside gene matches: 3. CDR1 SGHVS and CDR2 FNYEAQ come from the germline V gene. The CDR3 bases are TGTGCCAGCAGCTACGGGACAGGGGCGACCCAGTACTTC. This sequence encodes CASSYGTGATQYF.

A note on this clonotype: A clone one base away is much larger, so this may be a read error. The CDR3 nucleotides read TGTGCCAGCAGCGCAGGGGCTTTGAACTATGGCTACACCTTC. Its translation is CASSAGALNYGYTF. V and J are TRBV7-6 and TRBJ1-2, with D perhaps TRBD1 (6 bases). Germline V gene lookup returns CDR1 SGHVS and CDR2 FNYEAQ. The V end lost 5 bases, the J end lost 2 bases, and 12 bases lay between the germline ends. The CDR3 is made up of 14 amino acids.

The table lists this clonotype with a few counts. The CDR3 coding sequence is TGCAGTGCTGCCCGGGACAGGGACGTGGGGGGAGAGACCCAGTACTTC. Its protein product is CSAARDRDVGGETQYF. The V and J genes are TRBV20-1 and TRBJ2-5, with 9 nucleotides matching TRBD1. Unmatched junction bases numbered 14, after V lost 5 bases and J lost 4 bases. CDR1 is DFQATT, CDR2 SNEGSKA, per germline (reference sequence). The CDR3 spans 16 residues.

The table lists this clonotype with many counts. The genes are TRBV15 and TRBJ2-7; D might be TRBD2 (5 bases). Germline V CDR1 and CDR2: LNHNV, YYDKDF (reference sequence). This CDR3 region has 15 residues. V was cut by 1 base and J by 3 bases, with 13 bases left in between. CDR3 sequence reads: CATSRAGILNYEQYF. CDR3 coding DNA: TGTGCCACCAGCAGAGCCGGGATCCTGAACTACGAGCAGTACTTC.

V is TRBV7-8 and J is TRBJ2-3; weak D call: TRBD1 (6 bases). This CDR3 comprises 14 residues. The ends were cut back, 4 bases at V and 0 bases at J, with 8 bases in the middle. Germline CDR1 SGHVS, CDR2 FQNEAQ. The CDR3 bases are TGTGCCAGCAGCTCCAGGGGTAGCACAGATACGCAGTATTTT. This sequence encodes CASSSRGSTDTQYF.